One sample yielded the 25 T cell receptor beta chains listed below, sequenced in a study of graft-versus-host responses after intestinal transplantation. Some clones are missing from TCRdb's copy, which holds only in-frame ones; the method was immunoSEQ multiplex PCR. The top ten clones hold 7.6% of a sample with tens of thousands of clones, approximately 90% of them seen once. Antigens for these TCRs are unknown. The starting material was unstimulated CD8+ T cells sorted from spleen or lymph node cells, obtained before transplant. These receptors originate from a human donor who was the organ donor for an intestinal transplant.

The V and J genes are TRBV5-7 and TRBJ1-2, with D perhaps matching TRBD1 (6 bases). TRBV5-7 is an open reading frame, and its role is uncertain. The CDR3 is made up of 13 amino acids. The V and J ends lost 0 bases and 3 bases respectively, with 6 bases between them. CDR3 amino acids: CASSLGGHYGYTF. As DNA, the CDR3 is TGTGCCAGCAGCTTGGGGGGGCACTATGGCTACACCTTC.

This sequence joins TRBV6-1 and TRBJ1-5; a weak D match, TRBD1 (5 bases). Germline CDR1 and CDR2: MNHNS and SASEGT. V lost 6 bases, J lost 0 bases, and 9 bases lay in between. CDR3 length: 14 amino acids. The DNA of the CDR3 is TGTGCCAGCAGCCAGACAGTTAGCAATCAGCCCCAGCATTTT. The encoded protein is CASSQTVSNQPQHF.

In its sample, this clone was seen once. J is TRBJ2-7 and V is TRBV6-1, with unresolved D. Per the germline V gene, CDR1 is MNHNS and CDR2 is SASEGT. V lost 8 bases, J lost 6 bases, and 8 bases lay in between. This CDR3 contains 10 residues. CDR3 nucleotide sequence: TGTGCCAGCGGAGATAGCGAGCAGTACTTC. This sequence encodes CASGDSEQYF.

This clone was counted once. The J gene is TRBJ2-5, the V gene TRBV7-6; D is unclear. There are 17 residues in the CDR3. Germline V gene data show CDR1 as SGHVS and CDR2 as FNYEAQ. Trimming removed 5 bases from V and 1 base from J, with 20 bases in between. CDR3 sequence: CASSPFPLDRRQETQYF. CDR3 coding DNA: TGTGCCAGCAGCCCCTTCCCTTTGGACCGACGCCAAGAGACCCAGTACTTC.

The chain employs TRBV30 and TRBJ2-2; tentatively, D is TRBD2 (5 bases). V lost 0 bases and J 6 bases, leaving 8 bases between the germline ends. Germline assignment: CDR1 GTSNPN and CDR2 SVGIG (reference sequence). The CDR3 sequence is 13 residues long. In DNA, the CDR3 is TGTGCCTGGAGTGTGACTATGCCCGGGGAGCTGTTTTTT. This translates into CAWSVTMPGELFF.

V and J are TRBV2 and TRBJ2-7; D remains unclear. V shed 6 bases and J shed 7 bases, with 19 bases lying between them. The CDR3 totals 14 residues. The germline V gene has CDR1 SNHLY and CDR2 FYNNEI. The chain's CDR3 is CASSPATDHWEQYF. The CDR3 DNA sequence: TGTGCCAGCAGCCCAGCGACCGACCACTGGGAGCAGTACTTC.

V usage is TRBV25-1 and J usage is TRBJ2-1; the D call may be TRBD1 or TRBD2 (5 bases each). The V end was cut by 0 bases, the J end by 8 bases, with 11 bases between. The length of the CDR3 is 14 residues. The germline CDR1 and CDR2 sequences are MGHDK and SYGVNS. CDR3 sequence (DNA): TGTGCCAGCAGTGAATACGGGACGGTCGATGAGCAGTTCTTC. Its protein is CASSEYGTVDEQFF.

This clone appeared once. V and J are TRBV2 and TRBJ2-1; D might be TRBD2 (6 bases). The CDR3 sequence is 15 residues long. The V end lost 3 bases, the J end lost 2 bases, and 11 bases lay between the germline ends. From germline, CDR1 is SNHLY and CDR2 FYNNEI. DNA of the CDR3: TGTGCCAGCAGTGATCCTAGCGAAACCTACAATGAGCAGTTCTTC. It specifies CASSDPSETYNEQFF.

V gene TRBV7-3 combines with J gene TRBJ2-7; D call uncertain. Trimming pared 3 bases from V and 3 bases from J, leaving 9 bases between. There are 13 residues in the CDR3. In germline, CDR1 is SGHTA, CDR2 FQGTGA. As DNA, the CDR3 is TGTGCCAGCAGCTTCGGTATGGGCTACGAGCAGTACTTC. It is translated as CASSFGMGYEQYF.

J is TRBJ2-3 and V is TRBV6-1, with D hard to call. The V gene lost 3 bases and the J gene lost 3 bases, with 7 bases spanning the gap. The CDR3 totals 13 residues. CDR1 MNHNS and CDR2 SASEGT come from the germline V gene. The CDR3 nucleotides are TGTGCCAGCAGTGATCGAGAGACAGATACGCAGTATTTT. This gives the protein CASSDRETDTQYF.

CDR3 nucleotide sequence: TGTGCCAGCACCCCCGAAAGACAGGGGGCTTTCGATGAGCAGTTCTTC. Amino acids: CASTPERQGAFDEQFF. The genes are TRBV11-3 and TRBJ2-1, with 10 bases identical to TRBD1. The CDR3 is 16 amino acids. The germline CDR1 and CDR2 sequences are SGHNT and YENEEA. The V and J ends lost 7 bases and 8 bases, in that order; junction bases with no gene match: 14.

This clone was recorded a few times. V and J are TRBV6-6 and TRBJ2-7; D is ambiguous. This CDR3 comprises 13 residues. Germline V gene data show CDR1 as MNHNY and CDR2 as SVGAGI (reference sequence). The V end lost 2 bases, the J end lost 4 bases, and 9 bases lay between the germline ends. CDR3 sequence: CASSYGDKYEQYF. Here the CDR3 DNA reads TGTGCCAGCAGTTACGGTGACAAGTACGAGCAGTACTTC.

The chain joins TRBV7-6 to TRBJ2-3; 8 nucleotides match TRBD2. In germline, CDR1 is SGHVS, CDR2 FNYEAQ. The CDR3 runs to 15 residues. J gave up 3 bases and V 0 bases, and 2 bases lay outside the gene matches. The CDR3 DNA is TGTGCCAGCAGCTTAGCAATAGCGGGGACAGATACGCAGTATTTT. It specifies CASSLAIAGTDTQYF.

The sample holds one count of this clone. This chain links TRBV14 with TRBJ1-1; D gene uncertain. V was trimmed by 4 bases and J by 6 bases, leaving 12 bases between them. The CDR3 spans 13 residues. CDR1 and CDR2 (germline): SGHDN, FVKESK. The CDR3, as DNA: TGTGCCAGCAGCCTCTACGGGGTTTCTGAAGCTTTCTTT. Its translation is CASSLYGVSEAFF.

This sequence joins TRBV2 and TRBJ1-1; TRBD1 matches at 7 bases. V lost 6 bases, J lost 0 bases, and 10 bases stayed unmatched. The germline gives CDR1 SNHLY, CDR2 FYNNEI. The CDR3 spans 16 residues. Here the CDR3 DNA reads TGTGCCAGCAGGGATGGGACAGCCCACATGAACACTGAAGCTTTCTTT. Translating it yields CASRDGTAHMNTEAFF.

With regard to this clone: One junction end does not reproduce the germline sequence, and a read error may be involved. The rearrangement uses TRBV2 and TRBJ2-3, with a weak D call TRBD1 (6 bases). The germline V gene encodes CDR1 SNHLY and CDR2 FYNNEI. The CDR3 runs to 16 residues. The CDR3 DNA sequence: TGTGCCAGCAGTGGGGGTCAGGACAGACACACAAATACGCAGTATTTT. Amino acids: CASSGGQDRHTNTQYF.

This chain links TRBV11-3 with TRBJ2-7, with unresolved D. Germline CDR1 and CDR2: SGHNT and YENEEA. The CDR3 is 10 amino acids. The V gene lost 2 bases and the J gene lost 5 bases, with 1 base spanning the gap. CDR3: CASSLNEQYF. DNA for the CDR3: TGTGCCAGCAGCTTAAACGAGCAGTACTTC.

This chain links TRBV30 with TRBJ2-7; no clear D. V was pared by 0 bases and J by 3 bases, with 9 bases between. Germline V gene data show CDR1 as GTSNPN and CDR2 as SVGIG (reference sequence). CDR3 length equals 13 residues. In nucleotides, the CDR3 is TGTGCCTGGAGTGTAGGGCGGTTCTACGAGCAGTACTTC. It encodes CAWSVGRFYEQYF.

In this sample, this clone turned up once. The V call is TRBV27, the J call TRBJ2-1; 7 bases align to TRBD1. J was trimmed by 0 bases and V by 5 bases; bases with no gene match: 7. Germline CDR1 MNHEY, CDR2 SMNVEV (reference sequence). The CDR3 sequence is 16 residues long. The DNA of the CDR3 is TGTGCCAGCAGTGACGGGACAGTGCCCTCCTACAATGAGCAGTTCTTC. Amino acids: CASSDGTVPSYNEQFF.

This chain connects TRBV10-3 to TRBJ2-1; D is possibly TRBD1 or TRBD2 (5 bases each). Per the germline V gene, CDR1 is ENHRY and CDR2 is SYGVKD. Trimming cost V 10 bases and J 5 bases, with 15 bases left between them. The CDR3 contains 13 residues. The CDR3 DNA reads TGTGCCAGTACTGGGACGTCGGACAATGAGCAGTTCTTC. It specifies CASTGTSDNEQFF.

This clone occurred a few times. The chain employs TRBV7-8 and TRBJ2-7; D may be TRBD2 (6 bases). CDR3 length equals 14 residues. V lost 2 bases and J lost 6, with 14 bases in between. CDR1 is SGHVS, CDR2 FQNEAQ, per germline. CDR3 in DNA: TGTGCCAGCAGCTTACCTCTGACGCGGGGCGAGCAGTACTTC. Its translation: CASSLPLTRGEQYF.

The CDR3: CASSPSPSPYNEQFF. CDR3 nucleotide sequence: TGTGCCAGCAGCCCCAGTCCAAGCCCCTACAATGAGCAGTTCTTC. V and J are TRBV14 and TRBJ2-1, with D unclear. Trimming cost V 4 bases and J 2 bases, with 12 bases left between them. CDR1 SGHDN and CDR2 FVKESK come from the germline V gene. There are 15 residues in the CDR3. Using reference TRBV14 and TRBJ2-1 for the parts outside the CDR3, the full variable domain is EAGVTQFPSHSVIEKGQTVTLRCDPISGHDNLYWYRRVMGKEIKFLLHFVKESKQDESGMPNNRFLAERTGGTYSTLKVQPAELEDSGVYFCASSPSPSPYNEQFFGPGTRLTVL.

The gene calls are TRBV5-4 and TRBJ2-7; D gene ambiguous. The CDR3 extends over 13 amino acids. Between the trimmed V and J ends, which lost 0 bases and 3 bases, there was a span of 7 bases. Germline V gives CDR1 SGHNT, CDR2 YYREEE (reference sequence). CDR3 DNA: TGTGCCAGCAGCTTGGCGCCACACTACGAGCAGTACTTC. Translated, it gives CASSLAPHYEQYF. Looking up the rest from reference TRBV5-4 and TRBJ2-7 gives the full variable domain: ETGVTQSPTHLIKTRGQQVTLRCSSQSGHNTVSWYQQALGQGPQFIFQYYREEENGRGNFPPRFSGLQFPNYSSELNVNALELDDSALYLCASSLAPHYEQYFGPGTRLTVT.

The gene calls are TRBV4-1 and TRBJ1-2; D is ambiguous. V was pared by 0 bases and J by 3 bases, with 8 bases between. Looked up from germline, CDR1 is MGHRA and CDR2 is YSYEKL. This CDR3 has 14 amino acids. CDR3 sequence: CASSQEQPHYGYTF. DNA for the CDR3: TGCGCCAGCAGCCAAGAACAGCCTCACTATGGCTACACCTTC.

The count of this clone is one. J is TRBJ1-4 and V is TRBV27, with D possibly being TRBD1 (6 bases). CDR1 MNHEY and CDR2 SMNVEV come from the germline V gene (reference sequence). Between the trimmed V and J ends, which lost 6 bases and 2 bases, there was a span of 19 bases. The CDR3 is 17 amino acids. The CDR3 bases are TGTGCCAGCAGCATATCGGGCCGACAGGCCACTAATGAAAAACTGTTTTTT. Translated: CASSISGRQATNEKLFF. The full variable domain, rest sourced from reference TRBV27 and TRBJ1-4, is EAQVTQNPRYLITVTGKKLTVTCSQNMNHEYMSWYRQDPGLGLRQIYYSMNVEVTDKGDVPEGYKVSRKEKRNFPLILESPSPNQTSLYFCASSISGRQATNEKLFFGSGTQLSVL.